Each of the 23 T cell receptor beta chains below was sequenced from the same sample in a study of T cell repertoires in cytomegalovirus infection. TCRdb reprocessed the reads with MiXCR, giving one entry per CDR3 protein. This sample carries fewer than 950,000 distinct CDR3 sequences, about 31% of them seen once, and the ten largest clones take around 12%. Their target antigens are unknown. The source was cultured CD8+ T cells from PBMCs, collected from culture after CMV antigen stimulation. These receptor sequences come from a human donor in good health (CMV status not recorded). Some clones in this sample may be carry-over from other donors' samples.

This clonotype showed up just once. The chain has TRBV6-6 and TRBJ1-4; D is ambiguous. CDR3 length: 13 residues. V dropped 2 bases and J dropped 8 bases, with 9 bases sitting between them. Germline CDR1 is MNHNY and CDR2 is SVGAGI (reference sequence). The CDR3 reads CASSYGEWEKLFF. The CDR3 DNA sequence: TGTGCCAGCAGTTACGGAGAATGGGAAAAACTGTTTTTT.

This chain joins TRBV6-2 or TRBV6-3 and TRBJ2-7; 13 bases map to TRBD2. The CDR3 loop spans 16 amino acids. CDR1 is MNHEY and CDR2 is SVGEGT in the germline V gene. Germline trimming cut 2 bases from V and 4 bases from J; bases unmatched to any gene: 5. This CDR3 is CASSYRTSGGSYEQYF. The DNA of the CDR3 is TGTGCCAGCAGTTACCGGACTAGCGGGGGTTCGTACGAGCAGTACTTC.

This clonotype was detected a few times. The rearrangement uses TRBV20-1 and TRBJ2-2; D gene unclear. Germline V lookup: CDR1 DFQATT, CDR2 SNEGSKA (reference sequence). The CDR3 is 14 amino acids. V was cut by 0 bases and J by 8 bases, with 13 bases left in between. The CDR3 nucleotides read TGCAGTGCTAGAGAAAATAGGTTGGCGGGGGAGCTGTTTTTT. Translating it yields CSARENRLAGELFF.

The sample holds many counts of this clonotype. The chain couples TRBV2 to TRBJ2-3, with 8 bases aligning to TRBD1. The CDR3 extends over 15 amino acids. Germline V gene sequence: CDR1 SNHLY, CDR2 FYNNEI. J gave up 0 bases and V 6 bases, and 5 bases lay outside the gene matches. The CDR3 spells CASRRGTGSTDTQYF. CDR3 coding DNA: TGTGCCAGCAGGAGGGGGACAGGTAGCACAGATACGCAGTATTTT.

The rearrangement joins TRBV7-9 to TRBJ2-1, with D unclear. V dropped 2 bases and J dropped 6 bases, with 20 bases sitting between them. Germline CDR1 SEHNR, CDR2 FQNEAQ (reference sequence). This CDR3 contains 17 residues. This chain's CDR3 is CASSLIGNARKLNEQFF. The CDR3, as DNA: TGTGCCAGCAGCTTAATTGGGAACGCTAGAAAACTCAATGAGCAGTTCTTC. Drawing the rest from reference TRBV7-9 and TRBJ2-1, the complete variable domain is DTGVSQNPRHKITKRGQNVTFRCDPISEHNRLYWYRQTLGQGPEFLTYFQNEAQLEKSRLLSDRFSAERPKGSFSTLEIQRTEQGDSAMYLCASSLIGNARKLNEQFFGPGTRLTVL.

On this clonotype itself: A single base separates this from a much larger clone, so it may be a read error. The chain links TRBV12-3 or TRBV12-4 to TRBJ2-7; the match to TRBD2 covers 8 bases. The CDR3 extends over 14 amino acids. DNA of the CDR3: TGTGCCAGCAGTCCCAGCGGGGGCCCCTACAAGCAGTACTTC. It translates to CASSPSGGPYKQYF.

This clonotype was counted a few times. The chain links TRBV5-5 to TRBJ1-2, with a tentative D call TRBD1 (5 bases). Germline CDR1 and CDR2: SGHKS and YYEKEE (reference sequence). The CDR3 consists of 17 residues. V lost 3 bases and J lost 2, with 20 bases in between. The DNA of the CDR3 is TGTGCCAGCAGCTATTCCAATCCGGGACTGATAAACTATGGCTACACCTTC. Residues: CASSYSNPGLINYGYTF.

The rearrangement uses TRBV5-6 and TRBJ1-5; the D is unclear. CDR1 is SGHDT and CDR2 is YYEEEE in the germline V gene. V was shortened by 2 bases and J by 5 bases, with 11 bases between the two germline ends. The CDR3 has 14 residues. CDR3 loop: CASSFSGGHQPQHF. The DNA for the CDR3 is TGTGCCAGCAGCTTCTCCGGCGGCCATCAGCCCCAGCATTTT.

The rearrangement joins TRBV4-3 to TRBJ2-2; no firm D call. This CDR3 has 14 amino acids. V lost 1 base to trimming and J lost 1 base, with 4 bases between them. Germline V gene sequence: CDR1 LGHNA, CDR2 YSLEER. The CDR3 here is CASSQVQNTGELFF. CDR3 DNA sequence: TGCGCCAGCAGCCAAGTACAGAACACCGGGGAGCTGTTTTTT.

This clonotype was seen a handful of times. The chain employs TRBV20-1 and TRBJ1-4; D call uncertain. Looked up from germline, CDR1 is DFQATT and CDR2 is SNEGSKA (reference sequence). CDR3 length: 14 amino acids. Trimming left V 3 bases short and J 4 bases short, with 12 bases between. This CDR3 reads CSASGPKLNEKLFF. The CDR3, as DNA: TGCAGTGCTAGTGGGCCGAAACTTAATGAAAAACTGTTTTTT.

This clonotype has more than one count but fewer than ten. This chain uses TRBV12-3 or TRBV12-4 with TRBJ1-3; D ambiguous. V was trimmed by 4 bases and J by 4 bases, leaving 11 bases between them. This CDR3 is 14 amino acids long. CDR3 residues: CASSSGGPGNTIYF. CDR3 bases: TGTGCCAGCAGTTCAGGTGGGCCCGGAAACACCATATATTTT.

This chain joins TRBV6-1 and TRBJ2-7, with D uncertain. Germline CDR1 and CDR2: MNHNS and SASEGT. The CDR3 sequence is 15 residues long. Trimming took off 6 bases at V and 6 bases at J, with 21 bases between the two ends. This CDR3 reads CASRKRYSGFGEQYV. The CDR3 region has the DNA TGTGCCAGCAGGAAACGCTACTCCGGATTTGGCGAGCAGTACGTC.

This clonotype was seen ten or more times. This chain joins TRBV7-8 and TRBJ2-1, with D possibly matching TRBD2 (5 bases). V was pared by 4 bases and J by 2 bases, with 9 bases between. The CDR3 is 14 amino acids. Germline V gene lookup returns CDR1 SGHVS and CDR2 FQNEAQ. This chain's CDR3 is CASSSGSAYNEQFF. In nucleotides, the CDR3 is TGTGCCAGCAGCTCGGGGTCAGCCTACAATGAGCAGTTCTTC.

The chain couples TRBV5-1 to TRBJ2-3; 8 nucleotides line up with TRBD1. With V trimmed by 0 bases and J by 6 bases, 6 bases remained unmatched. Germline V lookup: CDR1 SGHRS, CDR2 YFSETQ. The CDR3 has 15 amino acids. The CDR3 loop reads CASSLGQGKLDTQYF. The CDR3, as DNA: TGCGCCAGCAGCTTGGGACAGGGGAAATTGGATACGCAGTATTTT.

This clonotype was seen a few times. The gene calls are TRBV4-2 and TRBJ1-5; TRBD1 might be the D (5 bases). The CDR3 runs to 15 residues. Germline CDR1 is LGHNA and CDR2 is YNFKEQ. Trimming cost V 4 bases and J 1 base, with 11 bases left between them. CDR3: CASSPGDDSNQPQHF. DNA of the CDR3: TGTGCCAGCAGCCCCGGGGACGACAGCAATCAGCCCCAGCATTTT.

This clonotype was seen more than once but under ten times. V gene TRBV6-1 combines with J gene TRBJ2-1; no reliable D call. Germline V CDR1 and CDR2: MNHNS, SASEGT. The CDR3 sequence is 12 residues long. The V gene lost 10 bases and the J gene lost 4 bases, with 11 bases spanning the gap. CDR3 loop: CAIETNYNEQFF. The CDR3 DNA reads TGTGCCATCGAAACCAATTACAATGAGCAGTTCTTC.

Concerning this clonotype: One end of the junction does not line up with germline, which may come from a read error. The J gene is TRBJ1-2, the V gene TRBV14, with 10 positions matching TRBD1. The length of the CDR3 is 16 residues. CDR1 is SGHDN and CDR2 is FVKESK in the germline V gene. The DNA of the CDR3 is TGTGCCAGTAGCCAATACGGACAGGGGGATGACTATGGCTACACCTTC. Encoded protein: CASSQYGQGDDYGYTF. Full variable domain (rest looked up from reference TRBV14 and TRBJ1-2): EAGVTQFPSHSVIEKGQTVTLRCDPISGHDNLYWYRRVMGKEIKFLLHFVKESKQDESGMPNNRFLAERTGGTYSTLKVQPAELEDSGVYFCASSQYGQGDDYGYTFGSGTRLTVV.

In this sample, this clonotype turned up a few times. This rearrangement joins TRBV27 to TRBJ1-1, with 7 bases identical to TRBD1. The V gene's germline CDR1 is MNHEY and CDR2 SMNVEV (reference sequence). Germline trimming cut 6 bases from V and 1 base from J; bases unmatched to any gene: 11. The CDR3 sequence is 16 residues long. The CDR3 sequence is CASSPREGTANTEAFF. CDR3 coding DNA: TGTGCCAGCAGCCCCCGCGAGGGGACAGCGAACACTGAAGCTTTCTTT.

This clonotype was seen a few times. The CDR3 bases are TGTGCCAGCAGCTTAGCTAGCGAATTGAACACTGAAGCTTTCTTT. This gives the protein CASSLASELNTEAFF. The rearrangement links TRBV7-9 to TRBJ1-1, with D hard to call. CDR1 is SEHNR and CDR2 is FQNEAQ in the germline V gene (reference sequence). This CDR3 has 15 residues. Trimming took off 0 bases at V and 0 bases at J, with 8 bases between the two ends.

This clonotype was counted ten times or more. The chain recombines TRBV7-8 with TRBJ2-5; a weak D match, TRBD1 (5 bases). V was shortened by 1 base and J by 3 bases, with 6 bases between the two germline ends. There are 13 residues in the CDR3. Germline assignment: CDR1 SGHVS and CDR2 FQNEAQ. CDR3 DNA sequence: TGTGCCAGCAGCTTAGGACAGAAAGAGACCCAGTACTTC. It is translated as CASSLGQKETQYF.

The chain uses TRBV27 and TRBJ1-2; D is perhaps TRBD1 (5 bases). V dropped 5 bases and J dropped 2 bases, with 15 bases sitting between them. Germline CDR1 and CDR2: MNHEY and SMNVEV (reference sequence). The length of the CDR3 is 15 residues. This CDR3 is CASSPVGGLNYGYTF. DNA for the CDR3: TGTGCCAGCAGTCCCGTTGGGGGGTTGAACTATGGCTACACCTTC.

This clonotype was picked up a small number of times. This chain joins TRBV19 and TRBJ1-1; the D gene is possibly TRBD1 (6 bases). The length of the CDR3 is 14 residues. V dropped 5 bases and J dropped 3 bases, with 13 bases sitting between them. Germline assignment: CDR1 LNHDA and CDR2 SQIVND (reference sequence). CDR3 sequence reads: CASSVGTSHTEAFF. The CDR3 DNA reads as TGTGCCAGTAGTGTCGGGACAAGCCACACTGAAGCTTTCTTT.

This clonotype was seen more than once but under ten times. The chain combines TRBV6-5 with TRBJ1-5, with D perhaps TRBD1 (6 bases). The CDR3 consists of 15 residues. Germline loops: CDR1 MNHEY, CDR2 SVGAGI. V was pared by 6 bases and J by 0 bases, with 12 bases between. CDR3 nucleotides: TGTGCCAGCAGACTACAGGGAAATAGCAATCAGCCCCAGCATTTT. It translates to CASRLQGNSNQPQHF.